This passage covers 3 T cell receptor beta chains from one sample sequenced in a study of T-cell reconstitution after alpha-beta-depleted transplantation in children (dated by TCRdb to the mid-2010s). Library creation used PCR. These reads were obtained on an Illumina HiSeq 2500. To normalize quantification of the TCRbeta repertoire, the TCR libraries were built with molecular barcoding that relied on unique molecular identifiers. Using fastp at Q25 and MiXCR, TCRdb reprocessed the public reads and kept productive beta chains. Each entry is one CDR3 protein sequence, shown with its most common DNA and genes. This sample gives approximately 650,000 distinct CDR3 sequences in total; approximately 14% of them show up just once. The ten largest clones add up to 0.79% of the sample. The treatment or condition label, read with the paper, signifies: allogeneic hematopoietic cell transplantation with graft depleted of TCRalphabeta T cells and CD19 B cells.

The sequencing here drew on PBMCs, taken before TCRalphabeta/CD19-depleted stem cell transplant. The origin of the receptors is a girl aged 2-10 years with congenital amegakaryocytic thrombocytopenia, due to receive a stem cell transplant.

The genes are TRBV27 and TRBJ1-5; a weak D match, TRBD1 (5 bases). The germline CDR1 and CDR2 sequences are MNHEY and SMNVEV (reference sequence). Trimming cost V 7 bases and J 0 bases, with 10 bases left between them. This CDR3 comprises 14 residues. The CDR3 spells CASNPRGSNQPQHF. The CDR3, as DNA: TGTGCCAGCAATCCTAGGGGTAGCAATCAGCCCCAGCATTTT.

This clonotype was detected once. This sequence joins TRBV20-1 and TRBJ2-5, with a possible D match to TRBD1 (5 bases). Germline V CDR1 and CDR2: DFQATT, SNEGSKA (reference sequence). The CDR3 has 17 residues. V was trimmed by 3 bases and J by 5 bases, leaving 25 bases between them. CDR3 DNA: TGCAGTGCTAGGTCCAACCCCGAAATCCAGGGAAGGGAGACCCAGTACTTC. Amino acids: CSARSNPEIQGRETQYF.

The V gene is TRBV20-1, the J gene TRBJ2-3; 9 nucleotides agree with TRBD2. Germline CDR1 is DFQATT and CDR2 is SNEGSKA (reference sequence). The CDR3 sequence is 19 residues long. With V trimmed by 1 base and J by 0 bases, 14 bases remained unmatched. The CDR3 DNA reads as TGCAGTGCTAGAGGGGGTCTAGCGGGGATGTTACCTAGCACAGATACGCAGTATTTT. Protein: CSARGGLAGMLPSTDTQYF.